Listed below are T cell receptor beta chains from one sample, sequenced in a study of cytomegalovirus exposure and HLA in healthy donors. The protocol was immunoSEQ multiplex PCR, while the TCRdb copy is restricted to in-frame clones and leaves out a portion. The sample has 100,000 to 150,000 clones; roughly 83% are singletons. The sequenced sample consisted of PBMCs. These receptors originate from a man younger than 30 in good health and CMV-seropositive. Both conserved end residues are part of each CDR3. The D gene is left open where the match is weak. The size field is filled for only some rows; it gives once, few, many or a size class.

v_gene: TRBV7-6
j_gene: TRBJ1-3
d_gene: .
abundance: .
CDR3nt: TGTGCCAGCAGCCACGGGAACACCATATATTTT
CDR3aa: CASSHGNTIYF

v_gene: TRBV9
j_gene: TRBJ2-1
d_gene: .
abundance: .
CDR3nt: TGTGCCAGCAGCGTAGAGTCGGACAATGAGCAGTTCTTC
CDR3aa: CASSVESDNEQFF

v_gene: TRBV10-1
j_gene: TRBJ1-1
d_gene: .
abundance: .
CDR3nt: TGCGCCAGCAGCAGTGAGGTGGGCACTGAAGCTTTCTTT
CDR3aa: CASSSEVGTEAFF

v_gene: TRBV5-6
j_gene: TRBJ2-7
d_gene: .
abundance: .
CDR3nt: TGTGCCAGCAGCTTGGCCTTAGGGGTCGCCGCCTGGGAGCAGTACTTC
CDR3aa: CASSLALGVAAWEQYF

v_gene: TRBV28
j_gene: TRBJ1-1
d_gene: .
abundance: few
CDR3nt: TGTGCCAGCAGAGTCAGGTACACTGAAGCTTTCTTT
CDR3aa: CASRVRYTEAFF

v_gene: TRBV10-3
j_gene: TRBJ2-3
d_gene: .
abundance: once
CDR3nt: TGTGCCATCAGTGCAGCAGGGGGGCCGGATACGCAGTATTTT
CDR3aa: CAISAAGGPDTQYF

v_gene: TRBV6-4
j_gene: TRBJ2-1
d_gene: TRBD1
abundance: .
CDR3nt: TGTGCCAGCAGTGAATTTGTGGGGACAGGGGCGAACAATGAGCAGTTCTTC
CDR3aa: CASSEFVGTGANNEQFF

v_gene: TRBV6-1
j_gene: TRBJ1-3
d_gene: .
abundance: few
CDR3nt: TGTGCCAGCAGTGGTTTGGGGAGTGGAAACACCATATATTTT
CDR3aa: CASSGLGSGNTIYF

v_gene: TRBV6-6
j_gene: TRBJ1-2
d_gene: .
abundance: .
CDR3nt: TGTGCCAGCAGAGAAAACACCGTGACAGCTAACTATGGCTACACCTTC
CDR3aa: CASRENTVTANYGYTF

v_gene: TRBV6-1
j_gene: TRBJ1-2
d_gene: .
abundance: .
CDR3nt: TGTGCCAGCAGTGAGCTCCAGGGCTATGGCTACACCTTC
CDR3aa: CASSELQGYGYTF

v_gene: TRBV5-5
j_gene: TRBJ1-2
d_gene: .
abundance: once
CDR3nt: TGTGCCAGCAACAATGCCGGGAACTATGGCTACACCTTC
CDR3aa: CASNNAGNYGYTF

v_gene: TRBV19
j_gene: TRBJ2-4
d_gene: .
abundance: .
CDR3nt: TGTGCCAGTAGTGGAGGGTCAATAGCCAAAAACATTCAGTACTTC
CDR3aa: CASSGGSIAKNIQYF

v_gene: TRBV6-5
j_gene: TRBJ1-2
d_gene: .
abundance: .
CDR3nt: TGTGCCAGCAGTCCGAGGAGCTATGGCTACACCTTC
CDR3aa: CASSPRSYGYTF

v_gene: TRBV19
j_gene: TRBJ2-3
d_gene: .
abundance: .
CDR3nt: TGTGCCAGTTCGGCGGTACACACAGATACGCAGTATTTT
CDR3aa: CASSAVHTDTQYF

v_gene: TRBV4-1
j_gene: TRBJ1-5
d_gene: .
abundance: few
CDR3nt: TGCGCCAGCAGCCCACTCCCGGGACTGTTTAGCAATCAGCCCCAGCATTTT
CDR3aa: CASSPLPGLFSNQPQHF

v_gene: TRBV4-2
j_gene: TRBJ2-2
d_gene: .
abundance: .
CDR3nt: TGTGCCAGCAGCCAAGATGCAGGGACCGGGGAGCTGTTTTTT
CDR3aa: CASSQDAGTGELFF

v_gene: TRBV7-6
j_gene: TRBJ2-2
d_gene: TRBD2
abundance: .
CDR3nt: TGTGCCAGCAGCGGACTAGCCGCCGGGGAGCTGTTTTTT
CDR3aa: CASSGLAAGELFF

v_gene: TRBV6-1
j_gene: TRBJ1-2
d_gene: .
abundance: .
CDR3nt: TGTGCCAGCACGCAGACTGCACCGCACTTC
CDR3aa: CASTQTAPHF

v_gene: TRBV7-7
j_gene: TRBJ2-3
d_gene: .
abundance: .
CDR3nt: TGTGCCAGCAGCTTGGTAGGGGAAACAGATACGCAGTATTTT
CDR3aa: CASSLVGETDTQYF

v_gene: TRBV4-1
j_gene: TRBJ2-7
d_gene: .
abundance: .
CDR3nt: TGCGCCAGCAGCCAAGTCGGAGCTGCAACCCCCTACGAGCAGTACTTC
CDR3aa: CASSQVGAATPYEQYF

v_gene: TRBV7-9
j_gene: TRBJ1-3
d_gene: .
abundance: .
CDR3nt: TGTGCCAGCAGCTGGGGAGTAAGCTCTGGAAACACCATATATTTT
CDR3aa: CASSWGVSSGNTIYF

v_gene: TRBV9
j_gene: TRBJ2-3
d_gene: TRBD2
abundance: .
CDR3nt: TGTGCCAGCAGCTTCCGAGCGGGGCTGACAGATACGCAGTATTTT
CDR3aa: CASSFRAGLTDTQYF

v_gene: TRBV28
j_gene: TRBJ1-5
d_gene: TRBD1
abundance: .
CDR3nt: TGTGCCAGCAGTCTTTTCGGGACAGGGGTCAATCAGCCCCAGCATTTT
CDR3aa: CASSLFGTGVNQPQHF

v_gene: TRBV28
j_gene: TRBJ2-3
d_gene: TRBD1
abundance: few
CDR3nt: TGTGCCAGCAGGGCAGGGGGAGATACGCAGTATTTT
CDR3aa: CASRAGGDTQYF

v_gene: TRBV28
j_gene: TRBJ2-2
d_gene: TRBD1
abundance: .
CDR3nt: TGTGCCAGCAGTCCGGGACAGAGCACCGGGGAGCTGTTTTTT
CDR3aa: CASSPGQSTGELFF

v_gene: TRBV7-9
j_gene: TRBJ2-3
d_gene: TRBD2
abundance: .
CDR3nt: TGTGCCAGCCCCTTACCGACGGGGGGGCCTTTATATACGCAGTATTTT
CDR3aa: CASPLPTGGPLYTQYF

v_gene: TRBV19
j_gene: TRBJ2-7
d_gene: .
abundance: .
CDR3nt: TGTGCCAGTAGTAGCGCCGGACAGCTAGAAGACTACGAGCAGTACTTC
CDR3aa: CASSSAGQLEDYEQYF

v_gene: TRBV5-8
j_gene: TRBJ1-1
d_gene: .
abundance: few
CDR3nt: TGTGCCAGCAGCTTGCTCTATCCCATGAACACTGAAGCTTTCTTT
CDR3aa: CASSLLYPMNTEAFF

v_gene: TRBV7-8
j_gene: TRBJ2-7
d_gene: .
abundance: .
CDR3nt: TGTGCCAGCAGCTTATTCAGGAACCAGATGTACGAGCAGTACTTC
CDR3aa: CASSLFRNQMYEQYF

v_gene: TRBV29-1
j_gene: TRBJ1-1
d_gene: .
abundance: once
CDR3nt: TGCAGCGCAAATGGGGAAGGGGCTGAAGCTTTCTTT
CDR3aa: CSANGEGAEAFF

v_gene: TRBV28
j_gene: TRBJ1-1
d_gene: TRBD1
abundance: .
CDR3nt: TGTGCCAGCAGTGCTTTACAGGGGGTCACTGAAGCTTTCTTT
CDR3aa: CASSALQGVTEAFF

v_gene: TRBV14
j_gene: TRBJ2-1
d_gene: TRBD2
abundance: .
CDR3nt: TGTGCCAGCAGCCCACTAGCGGGGTTCTTCAATGAGCAGTTCTTC
CDR3aa: CASSPLAGFFNEQFF

v_gene: TRBV7-9
j_gene: TRBJ1-1
d_gene: .
abundance: .
CDR3nt: TGTGCCAGCAGCCCAGCATCCGGGGGAACTACAGAAGCTTTCTTT
CDR3aa: CASSPASGGTTEAFF

v_gene: TRBV5-1
j_gene: TRBJ2-7
d_gene: .
abundance: .
CDR3nt: TGCGCCAGCAGCTTGGTCGGAGGGGACGACATCTACGAGCAGTACTTC
CDR3aa: CASSLVGGDDIYEQYF

v_gene: TRBV7-2
j_gene: TRBJ2-5
d_gene: TRBD2
abundance: .
CDR3nt: TGTGCCAGCAGCCCTGCTTCGACTAGCGGGAGGCAGACCCAGTACTTC
CDR3aa: CASSPASTSGRQTQYF

v_gene: TRBV6-5
j_gene: TRBJ1-2
d_gene: .
abundance: .
CDR3nt: TGTGCCAGCAGTTACTCCCTCAAGGGAGACTATGGCTACACCTTC
CDR3aa: CASSYSLKGDYGYTF

v_gene: TRBV19
j_gene: TRBJ1-1
d_gene: TRBD1
abundance: .
CDR3nt: TGTGCCAGTAGTATGCAGGGGGGGAACACTGAAGCTTTCTTT
CDR3aa: CASSMQGGNTEAFF

v_gene: TRBV19
j_gene: TRBJ2-7
d_gene: TRBD2
abundance: .
CDR3nt: TGTGCCAGTAGTATCGGCGGGGGGGCTTACGAGCAGTACTTC
CDR3aa: CASSIGGGAYEQYF

v_gene: TRBV11-1
j_gene: TRBJ1-1
d_gene: .
abundance: .
CDR3nt: TGTGCCAGCAGTCAGAGGGGAGGCACCACTGAAGCTTTCTTT
CDR3aa: CASSQRGGTTEAFF

v_gene: TRBV6-1
j_gene: TRBJ2-3
d_gene: .
abundance: .
CDR3nt: TGTGCCAGCAGTGACTTCTACTCCCCCAGCACAGATACGCAGTATTTT
CDR3aa: CASSDFYSPSTDTQYF

v_gene: TRBV5-6
j_gene: TRBJ2-2
d_gene: .
abundance: .
CDR3nt: TGTGCCAGCAGCTTTAAAGGGGAGCTGTTTTTT
CDR3aa: CASSFKGELFF

v_gene: TRBV18
j_gene: TRBJ2-2
d_gene: TRBD1
abundance: .
CDR3nt: TGTGCCAGCTCACCGGGACAGGGGAACACCGGGGAGCTGTTTTTT
CDR3aa: CASSPGQGNTGELFF

v_gene: TRBV6-5
j_gene: TRBJ1-1
d_gene: TRBD1
abundance: .
CDR3nt: TGTGCCAGCAGTCCCCGGACAGGGGGCGGTGAAGCTTTCTTT
CDR3aa: CASSPRTGGGEAFF

v_gene: TRBV4-2
j_gene: TRBJ2-7
d_gene: .
abundance: once
CDR3nt: TGTGCCAGCAGCCGTTCGGGTAGCTCCTACGAGCAGTACTTC
CDR3aa: CASSRSGSSYEQYF

v_gene: TRBV19
j_gene: TRBJ2-1
d_gene: TRBD1
abundance: .
CDR3nt: TGTGCCAGTAGTATAGATCGGGACAGCTCCAATGAGCAGTTCTTC
CDR3aa: CASSIDRDSSNEQFF

v_gene: TRBV5-1
j_gene: TRBJ1-3
d_gene: TRBD1
abundance: .
CDR3nt: TGCGCCAGCAGCGAGGGACAGATTCCTGGAAACACCATATATTTT
CDR3aa: CASSEGQIPGNTIYF

v_gene: TRBV5-4
j_gene: TRBJ1-2
d_gene: .
abundance: .
CDR3nt: TGTGCCAGCAGCTCGACAGCGCTTTATGGCTACACCTTC
CDR3aa: CASSSTALYGYTF

v_gene: TRBV2
j_gene: TRBJ2-1
d_gene: TRBD1
abundance: few
CDR3nt: TGTGCCGGCGGGACAGGGAACAATGAGCAGTTCTTC
CDR3aa: CAGGTGNNEQFF

v_gene: TRBV11-2
j_gene: TRBJ2-7
d_gene: .
abundance: .
CDR3nt: TGTGCCAGCAGCTTAACAGATACCTACGAGCAGTACTTC
CDR3aa: CASSLTDTYEQYF

v_gene: TRBV20-1
j_gene: TRBJ1-1
d_gene: .
abundance: .
CDR3nt: TGCAGTGCCATGGAGCAAGCTTTCTTT
CDR3aa: CSAMEQAFF

v_gene: TRBV7-9
j_gene: TRBJ2-1
d_gene: .
abundance: .
CDR3nt: TGTGCCAGCAGCTTAGCAGGGGCTTACAATGAGCAGTTCTTC
CDR3aa: CASSLAGAYNEQFF

v_gene: TRBV7-9
j_gene: TRBJ2-7
d_gene: TRBD1
abundance: .
CDR3nt: TGTGCCAGCGCCGGGACAGGGTCCCACGAGCAGTACTTC
CDR3aa: CASAGTGSHEQYF

v_gene: TRBV5-1
j_gene: TRBJ2-2
d_gene: .
abundance: .
CDR3nt: TGCGCCAGCAGCTTCTCCGGGGTCAGCACCGGGGAGCTGTTTTTT
CDR3aa: CASSFSGVSTGELFF